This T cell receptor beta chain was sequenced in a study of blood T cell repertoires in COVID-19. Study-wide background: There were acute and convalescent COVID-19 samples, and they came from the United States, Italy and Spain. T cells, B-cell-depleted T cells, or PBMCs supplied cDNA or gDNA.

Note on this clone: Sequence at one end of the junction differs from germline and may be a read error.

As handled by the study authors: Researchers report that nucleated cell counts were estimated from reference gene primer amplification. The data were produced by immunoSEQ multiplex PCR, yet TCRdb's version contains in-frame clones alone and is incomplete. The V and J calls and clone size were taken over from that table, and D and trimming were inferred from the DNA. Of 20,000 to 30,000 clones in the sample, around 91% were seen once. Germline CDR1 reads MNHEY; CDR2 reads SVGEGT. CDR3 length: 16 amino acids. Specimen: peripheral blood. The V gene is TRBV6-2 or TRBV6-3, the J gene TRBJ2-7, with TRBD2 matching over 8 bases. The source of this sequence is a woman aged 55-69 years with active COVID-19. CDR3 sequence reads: CASSGLGTSELYEQCF. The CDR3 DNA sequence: TGTGCCAGCAGTGGCCTCGGGACTAGTGAACTCTACGAGCAGTGCTTC.